The 19 T cell receptor beta chains below come from one sample, sequenced in a study of T cell changes during pregnancy in multiple sclerosis (dated by TCRdb to between 2017 and 2020). The library was built by means of the immunoSEQ multiplex PCR assay. The immuneACCESS repertoire file appears here via TCRdb, limited to in-frame rearrangements. These files lack a portion of the clones; in checked studies, under half of the deficit traces to unresolved V genes, and the cause of the others is not known. Counted in this sample were tens of thousands of clones; 75% to 95% of them appeared once. Approximately 0.44% of the sample lies in the top ten. Sequencing used CD4+ T cells from peripheral blood mononuclear cells, obtained in the second trimester of pregnancy. Receptors were obtained from a female donor in good health, enrolled as a control in a pregnancy study.

The chain uses TRBV9 and TRBJ2-7; 10 bases agree with TRBD2. V was clipped by 4 bases and J by 5 bases; unmatched bases: 12. The CDR3 consists of 16 residues. Germline V lookup: CDR1 SGDLS, CDR2 YYNGEE. The CDR3 region is CASSLSGGALGHEQYF. CDR3 in DNA: TGTGCCAGCAGCCTCAGCGGGGGGGCCCTGGGGCACGAGCAGTACTTC.

The chain carries TRBV6-6 and TRBJ2-7; weak D call: TRBD1 (6 bases). From germline, CDR1 is MNHNY and CDR2 SVGAGI (reference sequence). This CDR3 spans 16 amino acids. The V end lost 0 bases, the J end lost 1 base, and 13 bases lay between the germline ends. CDR3 bases: TGTGCCAGCAGTTACTCGGTCGGCAGGGGTTCCTACGAGCAGTACTTC. It is translated as CASSYSVGRGSYEQYF.

The V gene is TRBV4-1, the J gene TRBJ2-2; the D gene is possibly TRBD2 (5 bases). Germline values: CDR1 MGHRA, CDR2 YSYEKL. The CDR3 spans 13 residues. V lost 4 bases, J lost 10 bases, and 13 bases lay in between. DNA for the CDR3: TGCGCCAGCAGCCGCTGGAGCGGCGAGGAGCTGTTTTTT. Protein: CASSRWSGEELFF.

The V gene is TRBV5-5, the J gene TRBJ2-7; 9 bases align to TRBD2. The CDR3 loop spans 14 amino acids. Germline V gene sequence: CDR1 SGHKS, CDR2 YYEKEE (reference sequence). The ends lost 4 bases at V and 2 bases at J; junction bases unmatched: 4. For the CDR3, the DNA is TGTGCCAGCAGCCATAGCGGGGGCCCCTACGAGCAGTACTTC. Protein sequence: CASSHSGGPYEQYF.

This clone was counted once. V is TRBV6-5 and J is TRBJ1-1; the D gene is possibly TRBD1 (6 bases). The ends were cut back, 5 bases at V and 5 bases at J, with 15 bases in the middle. CDR1 is MNHEY, CDR2 SVGAGI, per germline. CDR3 length equals 14 residues. The DNA of the CDR3 is TGTGCCAGCAGTGAGGCGGGGAGGGGGACTGAAGCTTTCTTT. It translates to CASSEAGRGTEAFF.

The chain joins TRBV5-1 to TRBJ2-2, with D possibly being TRBD2 (6 bases). V lost 7 bases, J lost 5 bases, and 15 bases lay in between. Looked up from germline, CDR1 is SGHRS and CDR2 is YFSETQ. This CDR3 has 14 residues. CDR3 residues: CASQGPSGTGELFF. The CDR3 nucleotides read TGCGCCAGCCAAGGTCCCAGCGGGACCGGGGAGCTGTTTTTT.

The rearrangement links TRBV2 to TRBJ2-7, with TRBD2 matching 7 bases. Per germline, CDR1 SNHLY and CDR2 FYNNEI. Germline trimming cut 7 bases from V and 2 bases from J; bases unmatched to any gene: 8. This CDR3 is 14 amino acids long. This chain's CDR3 is CASTESGITYEQYF. Here the CDR3 DNA reads TGTGCCAGCACCGAGAGCGGGATCACCTACGAGCAGTACTTC.

This chain connects TRBV4-1 to TRBJ1-6, with 9 positions matching TRBD1. Germline CDR1 is MGHRA and CDR2 is YSYEKL. There are 16 residues in the CDR3. J gave up 7 bases and V 2 bases, and 6 bases lay outside the gene matches. The DNA for the CDR3 is TGCGCCAGCAGCCAACCCGGGACAGGGCAGAATTCACCCCTCCACTTT. This codes for CASSQPGTGQNSPLHF.

This clone has just one count. The chain is built from TRBV2 and TRBJ2-7; D perhaps matches TRBD1 (5 bases). The ends were cut back, 6 bases at V and 2 bases at J, with 8 bases in the middle. Per the germline V gene, CDR1 is SNHLY and CDR2 is FYNNEI. This CDR3 is 12 amino acids long. CDR3 region: CASRQETYEQYF. As DNA, the CDR3 is TGTGCCAGCAGACAGGAGACCTACGAGCAGTACTTC.

The rearrangement links TRBV28 to TRBJ1-4, with TRBD1 as a possible D gene (5 bases). The germline V and J ends were trimmed by 5 bases and 4 bases, with 17 bases remaining between them. The CDR3 extends over 16 amino acids. Germline CDR1 MDHEN, CDR2 SYDVKM. The CDR3 region is CASSPPSGGYNEKLFF. CDR3 sequence (DNA): TGTGCCAGCAGTCCCCCCTCGGGGGGATATAATGAAAAACTGTTTTTT.

This chain uses TRBV21-1 with TRBJ2-1; the D call of TRBD2 is as the table states it, not checked on the DNA. TRBV21-1 is a known pseudogene. This CDR3 is 14 amino acids long. The CDR3 DNA sequence: TGTGCCAGCAGCAGGCTCCGGGGGGGGAGGGAGCAGTTCTTC. It codes for CASSRLRGGREQFF.

The chain employs TRBV28 and TRBJ2-7; 9 nucleotides match TRBD1. There are 15 residues in the CDR3. Germline assignment: CDR1 MDHEN and CDR2 SYDVKM. Losses at the gene ends were 5 bases for V and 5 bases for J; bases not matched to a gene: 10. For the CDR3, the DNA is TGTGCCAGCAGTATCGCCGGGACAGGGCCCCACGAGCAGTACTTC. It encodes CASSIAGTGPHEQYF. Filled out from reference TRBV28 and TRBJ2-7, the complete variable domain reads DVKVTQSSRYLVKRTGEKVFLECVQDMDHENMFWYRQDPGLGLRLIYFSYDVKMKEKGDIPEGYSVSREKKERFSLILESASTNQTSMYLCASSIAGTGPHEQYFGPGTRLTVT.

The CDR3 spells CASSQTGGPAYEQYF. The CDR3 DNA reads TGCGCCAGCAGCCAAACCGGAGGGCCAGCCTACGAGCAGTACTTC. J is TRBJ2-7 and V is TRBV4-1; TRBD2 might be the D (6 bases). The CDR3 is made up of 15 amino acids. Trimming removed 2 bases from V and 2 bases from J, with 13 bases in between. Germline V lookup: CDR1 MGHRA, CDR2 YSYEKL.

This clone has more than one count but fewer than ten. The chain couples TRBV12-5 to TRBJ2-1, with TRBD1 identical over 8 bases. Germline trimming cut 1 base from V and 4 bases from J; bases unmatched to any gene: 0. The CDR3 totals 14 residues. Germline V CDR1 and CDR2: LGHNT, FRNRAP. CDR3: CASGLGTGYNEQFF. For the CDR3, the DNA is TGTGCTAGTGGTTTGGGGACAGGGTACAATGAGCAGTTCTTC.

The chain joins TRBV2 to TRBJ2-1, with 8 bases matching TRBD2. J lost 7 bases, V lost 3 bases, and 17 bases had no gene match. The germline V gene encodes CDR1 SNHLY and CDR2 FYNNEI. The CDR3 consists of 18 residues. CDR3 sequence: CASSDFGERERIWNEQFF. In nucleotides, the CDR3 is TGTGCCAGCAGTGATTTCGGGGAGCGGGAGAGGATTTGGAATGAGCAGTTCTTC.

This chain uses TRBV14 with TRBJ2-2; D unresolved. Trimming shortened V by 6 bases and J by 0 bases, and 8 bases separated the two germline ends. This CDR3 has 14 amino acids. Germline V gives CDR1 SGHDN, CDR2 FVKESK. The DNA of the CDR3 is TGTGCCAGCAGAACAGCCGCGAACACCGGGGAGCTGTTTTTT. This gives the protein CASRTAANTGELFF.

The chain carries TRBV5-1 and TRBJ2-1, with 7 bases lining up with TRBD2. Germline CDR1 is SGHRS and CDR2 is YFSETQ. J gave up 1 base and V 0 bases, and 4 bases lay outside the gene matches. This CDR3 is built from 16 residues. CDR3 nucleotides: TGCGCCAGCAGCTTGGGCGGGGAGGGGTCCTACAATGAGCAGTTCTTC. The encoded protein is CASSLGGEGSYNEQFF.

The J gene is TRBJ2-1, the V gene TRBV19; 9 bases fit TRBD1. In germline, CDR1 is LNHDA, CDR2 SQIVND (reference sequence). J was trimmed by 1 base and V by 5 bases; bases with no gene match: 3. This CDR3 spans 15 amino acids. The CDR3 reads CASSVDRGSYNEQFF. The CDR3 bases are TGTGCCAGTAGTGTGGACAGGGGTTCCTACAATGAGCAGTTCTTC.

A single count supports this clone. This sequence joins TRBV5-1 and TRBJ1-4; 7 nucleotides match TRBD1. The CDR3 has 16 amino acids. The germline V gene encodes CDR1 SGHRS and CDR2 YFSETQ. J lost 2 bases, V lost 4 bases, and 8 bases had no gene match. The CDR3 coding sequence is TGCGCCAGCAGCCCGGACAGGCCCGGGACTAATGAAAAACTGTTTTTT. Translating it yields CASSPDRPGTNEKLFF.